Listed below are T cell receptor beta chains from one sample, sequenced in a study of blood T cells in healthy people across ages. TCRdb re-derived calls from the 5' RACE reads in MiXCR, one entry per CDR3 protein. The table lists some 800,000 distinct CDR3 sequences, around two fifths of them singletons. Sample: blood. The source of these receptors is a man aged 55 to 70 in good health. Each CDR3 is given without its conserved first and last residue.

V gene: TRBV20-1; J gene: TRBJ1-2; CDR3 protein: SAPPAAGDGYT
V gene: TRBV12-3/TRBV12-4; J gene: TRBJ2-7; CDR3 protein: ASSPGTSGLSYEQY
V gene: TRBV10-3; J gene: TRBJ2-5; CDR3 protein: AIGSRGEYQETQY
V gene: TRBV28; J gene: TRBJ1-4; CDR3 protein: ASRDRVYATNEKLF
V gene: TRBV7-8; J gene: TRBJ1-2; CDR3 protein: ASSLYTPQGANYGYT
V gene: TRBV10-3; J gene: TRBJ1-5; CDR3 protein: AISGAVGQPQH
V gene: TRBV5-1; J gene: TRBJ2-5; CDR3 protein: ASSPSGVTQETQY
V gene: TRBV6-5; J gene: TRBJ2-5; CDR3 protein: ASSYRQGKETQY
V gene: TRBV20-1; J gene: TRBJ2-7; CDR3 protein: SAISGQGSYEQY
V gene: TRBV7-3; J gene: TRBJ2-1; CDR3 protein: ASSSGQVLGNEQF
V gene: TRBV7-2; J gene: TRBJ2-1; CDR3 protein: ASSLARKNRGATYNEQL
V gene: TRBV5-5; J gene: TRBJ1-4; CDR3 protein: ASSLFREEQKLF
V gene: TRBV4-3; J gene: TRBJ1-5; CDR3 protein: ASSQDRFNQPQH
V gene: TRBV10-3; J gene: TRBJ2-4; CDR3 protein: AISGTNKNIQY
V gene: TRBV28; J gene: TRBJ2-5; CDR3 protein: ASRSQAGGTETQY
V gene: TRBV5-1; J gene: .; CDR3 protein: ASSPRGGDPYEQY
V gene: TRBV28; J gene: TRBJ2-1; CDR3 protein: ASSPNRGDNEQF
V gene: TRBV2; J gene: TRBJ2-2; CDR3 protein: ASSEAQQGMNTGELF
V gene: TRBV4-1; J gene: .; CDR3 protein: ASSHTTGGPYEQY
V gene: TRBV20-1; J gene: TRBJ2-6; CDR3 protein: SARGSVGDTGANVLT
V gene: TRBV6-5; J gene: TRBJ2-7; CDR3 protein: ASSYGQASYEQY
V gene: TRBV12-3/TRBV12-4; J gene: TRBJ1-1; CDR3 protein: ARTGVNTEAF
V gene: TRBV30; J gene: TRBJ2-3; CDR3 protein: AWSVSSGGTDTQY
V gene: TRBV6-2/TRBV6-3; J gene: TRBJ1-5; CDR3 protein: ASRSHAARHQPQH
V gene: TRBV20-1; J gene: TRBJ2-1; CDR3 protein: SARVLLSASGGRSSYNEQF
V gene: TRBV5-6; J gene: TRBJ2-7; CDR3 protein: ANSLRGVGNEQY
V gene: TRBV6-1; J gene: TRBJ1-1; CDR3 protein: ASSEVDVNTEAF
V gene: TRBV29-1; J gene: TRBJ2-2; CDR3 protein: SVVIARGQGNTGELF
V gene: TRBV28; J gene: TRBJ2-7; CDR3 protein: ASKNRGPRLYEQY
V gene: TRBV18; J gene: TRBJ2-1; CDR3 protein: ASSTVGGPPNNEQF
V gene: TRBV7-2; J gene: .; CDR3 protein: ASSLMFGTGQDEQY
V gene: TRBV29-1; J gene: TRBJ2-7; CDR3 protein: SVAGSYEQY
V gene: TRBV7-9; J gene: TRBJ2-3; CDR3 protein: ASSSSGPSTDTQY
V gene: TRBV13; J gene: TRBJ1-6; CDR3 protein: VSSLETGIKSPLH